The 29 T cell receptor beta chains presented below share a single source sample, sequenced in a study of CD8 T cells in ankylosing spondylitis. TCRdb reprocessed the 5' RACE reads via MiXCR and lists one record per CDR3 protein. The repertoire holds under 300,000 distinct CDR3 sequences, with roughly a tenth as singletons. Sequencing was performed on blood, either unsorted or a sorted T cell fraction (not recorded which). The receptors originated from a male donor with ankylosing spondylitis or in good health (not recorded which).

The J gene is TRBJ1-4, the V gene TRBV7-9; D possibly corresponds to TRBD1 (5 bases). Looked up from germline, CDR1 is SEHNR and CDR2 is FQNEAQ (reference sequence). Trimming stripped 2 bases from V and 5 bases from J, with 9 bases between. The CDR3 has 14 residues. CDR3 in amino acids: CASSLRDGNEKLFF. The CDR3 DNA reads TGTGCCAGCAGCTTAAGGGACGGGAATGAAAAACTGTTTTTT.

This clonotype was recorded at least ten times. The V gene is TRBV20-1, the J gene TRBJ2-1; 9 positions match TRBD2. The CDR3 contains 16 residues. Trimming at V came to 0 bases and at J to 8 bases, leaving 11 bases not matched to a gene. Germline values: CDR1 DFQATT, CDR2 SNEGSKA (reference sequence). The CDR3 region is CSARDPASGVKDEQFF. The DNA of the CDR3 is TGCAGTGCTAGAGATCCGGCTAGCGGGGTTAAGGATGAGCAGTTCTTC.

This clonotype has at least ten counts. In nucleotides, the CDR3 is TGTGCCATCAGCGACCCGCTCGGGGGAGTGCCCCATTACGAGCAGTACTTC. It is translated as CAISDPLGGVPHYEQYF. V is TRBV10-3 and J is TRBJ2-7; a possible D gene is TRBD2 (6 bases). V lost 6 bases, J lost 4 bases, and 25 bases lay in between. Germline values: CDR1 ENHRY, CDR2 SYGVKD. This CDR3 spans 17 amino acids.

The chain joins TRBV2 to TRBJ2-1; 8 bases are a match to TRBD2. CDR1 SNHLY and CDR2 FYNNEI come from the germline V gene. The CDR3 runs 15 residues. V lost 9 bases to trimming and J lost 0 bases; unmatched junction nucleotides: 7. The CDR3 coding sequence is TGTGCCAGGCGACTAGCGCGAAGCTCCTACAATGAGCAGTTCTTC. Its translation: CARRLARSSYNEQFF.

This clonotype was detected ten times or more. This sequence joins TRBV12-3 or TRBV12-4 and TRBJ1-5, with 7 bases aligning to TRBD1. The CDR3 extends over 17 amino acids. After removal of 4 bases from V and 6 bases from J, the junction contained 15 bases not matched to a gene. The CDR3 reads CASSWRDSTQATQPQHF. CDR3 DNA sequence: TGTGCCAGCAGTTGGCGGGACAGCACCCAGGCAACTCAGCCCCAGCATTTT.

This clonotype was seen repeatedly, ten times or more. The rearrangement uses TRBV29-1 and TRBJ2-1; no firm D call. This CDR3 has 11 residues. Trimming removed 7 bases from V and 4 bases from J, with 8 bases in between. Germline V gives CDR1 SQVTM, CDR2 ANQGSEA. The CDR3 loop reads CSGQLYNEQFF. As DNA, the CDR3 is TGCAGCGGCCAGCTTTACAATGAGCAGTTCTTC.

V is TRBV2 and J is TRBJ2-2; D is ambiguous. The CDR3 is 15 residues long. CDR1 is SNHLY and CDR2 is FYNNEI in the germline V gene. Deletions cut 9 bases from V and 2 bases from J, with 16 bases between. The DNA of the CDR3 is TGTGCCAGACAATCGGCACAGATAAACACCGGGGAGCTGTTTTTT. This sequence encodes CARQSAQINTGELFF.

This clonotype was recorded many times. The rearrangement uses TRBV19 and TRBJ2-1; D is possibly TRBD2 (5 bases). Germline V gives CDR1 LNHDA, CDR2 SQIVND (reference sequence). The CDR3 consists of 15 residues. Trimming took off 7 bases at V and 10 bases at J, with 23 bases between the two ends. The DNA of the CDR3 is TGTGCCAGTACCAACATCCGGGGTACGGGAATGGAGCAGTTCTTC. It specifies CASTNIRGTGMEQFF.

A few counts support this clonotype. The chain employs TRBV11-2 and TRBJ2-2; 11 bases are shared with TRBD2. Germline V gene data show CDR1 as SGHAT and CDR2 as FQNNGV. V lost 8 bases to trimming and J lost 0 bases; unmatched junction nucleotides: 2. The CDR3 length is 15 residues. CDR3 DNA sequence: TGTGCCAGCGAACTAGCGGGGGCGAACACCGGGGAGCTGTTTTTT. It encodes CASELAGANTGELFF.

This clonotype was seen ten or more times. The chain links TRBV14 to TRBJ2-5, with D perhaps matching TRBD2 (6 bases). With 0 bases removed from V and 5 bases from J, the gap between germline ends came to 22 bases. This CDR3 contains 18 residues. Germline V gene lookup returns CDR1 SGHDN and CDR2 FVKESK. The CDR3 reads CASSQDSGVSGGTETQYF. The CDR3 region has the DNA TGTGCCAGCAGCCAAGACTCGGGGGTGTCTGGCGGGACGGAGACCCAGTACTTC.

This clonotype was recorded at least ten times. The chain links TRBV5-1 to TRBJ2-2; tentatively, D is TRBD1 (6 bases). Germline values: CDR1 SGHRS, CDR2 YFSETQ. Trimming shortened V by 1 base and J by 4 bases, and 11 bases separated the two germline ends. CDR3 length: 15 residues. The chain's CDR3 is CASSLKTGSTGELFF. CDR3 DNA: TGCGCCAGCAGCTTGAAAACAGGGTCCACCGGGGAGCTGTTTTTT.

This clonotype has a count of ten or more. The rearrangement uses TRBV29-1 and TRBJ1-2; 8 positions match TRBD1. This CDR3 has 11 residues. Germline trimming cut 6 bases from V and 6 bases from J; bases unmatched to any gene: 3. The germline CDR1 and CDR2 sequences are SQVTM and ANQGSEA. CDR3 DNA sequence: TGCAGCGTCGCAGGGGGCGATGGCTACACCTTC. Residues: CSVAGGDGYTF. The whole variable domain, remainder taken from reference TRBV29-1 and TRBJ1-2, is SAVISQKPSRDICQRGTSLTIQCQVDSQVTMMFWYRQQPGQSLTLIATANQGSEATYESGFVIDKFPISRPNLTFSTLTVSNMSPEDSSIYLCSVAGGDGYTFGSGTRLTVV.

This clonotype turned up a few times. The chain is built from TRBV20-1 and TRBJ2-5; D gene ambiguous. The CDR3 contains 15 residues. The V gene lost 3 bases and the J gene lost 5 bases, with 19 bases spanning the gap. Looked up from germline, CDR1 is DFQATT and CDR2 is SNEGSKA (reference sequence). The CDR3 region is CSASGPLGNGETQYF. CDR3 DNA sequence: TGCAGTGCTAGTGGTCCCCTTGGGAACGGGGAGACCCAGTACTTC.

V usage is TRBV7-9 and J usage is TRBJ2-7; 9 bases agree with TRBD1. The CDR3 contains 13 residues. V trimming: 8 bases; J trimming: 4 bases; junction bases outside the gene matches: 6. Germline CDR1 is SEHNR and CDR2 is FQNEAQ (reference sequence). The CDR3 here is CASGYRGLYEQYF. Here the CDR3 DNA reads TGTGCCAGCGGCTACAGGGGGCTTTACGAGCAGTACTTC.

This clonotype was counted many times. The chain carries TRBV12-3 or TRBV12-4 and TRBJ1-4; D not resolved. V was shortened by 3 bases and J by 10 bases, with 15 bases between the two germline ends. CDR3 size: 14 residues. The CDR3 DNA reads TGTGCCAGCAGTTTCGATCGGGTTGTGGCAAAACTGTTTTTT. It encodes CASSFDRVVAKLFF.

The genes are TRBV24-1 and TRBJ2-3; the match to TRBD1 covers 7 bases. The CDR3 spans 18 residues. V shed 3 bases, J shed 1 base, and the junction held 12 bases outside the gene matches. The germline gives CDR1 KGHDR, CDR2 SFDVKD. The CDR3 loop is CATSDGDSQTSRTDTQYF. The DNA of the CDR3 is TGTGCCACCAGTGATGGGGACAGCCAAACCTCCCGCACAGATACGCAGTATTTT.

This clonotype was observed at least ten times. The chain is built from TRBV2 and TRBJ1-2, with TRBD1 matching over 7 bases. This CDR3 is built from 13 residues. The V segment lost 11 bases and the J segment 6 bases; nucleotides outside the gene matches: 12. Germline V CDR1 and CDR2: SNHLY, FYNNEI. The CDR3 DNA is TGTGCCCTACTAGAGGGGGCCGGGGATGGCTACACCTTC. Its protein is CALLEGAGDGYTF.

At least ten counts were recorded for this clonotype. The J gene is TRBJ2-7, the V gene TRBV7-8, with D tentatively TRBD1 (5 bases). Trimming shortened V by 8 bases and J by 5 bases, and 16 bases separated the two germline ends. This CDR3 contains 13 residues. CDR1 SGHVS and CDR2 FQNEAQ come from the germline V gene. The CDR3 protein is CASGPDRIHEQYF. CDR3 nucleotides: TGTGCCAGCGGGCCTGACAGAATCCACGAGCAGTACTTC.

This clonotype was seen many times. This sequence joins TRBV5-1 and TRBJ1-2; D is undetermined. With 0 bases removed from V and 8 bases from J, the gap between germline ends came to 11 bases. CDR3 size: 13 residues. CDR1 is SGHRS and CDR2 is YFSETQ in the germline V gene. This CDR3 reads CASSLAGYSGYTF. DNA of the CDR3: TGCGCCAGCAGCTTGGCTGGCTACTCCGGCTACACCTTC.

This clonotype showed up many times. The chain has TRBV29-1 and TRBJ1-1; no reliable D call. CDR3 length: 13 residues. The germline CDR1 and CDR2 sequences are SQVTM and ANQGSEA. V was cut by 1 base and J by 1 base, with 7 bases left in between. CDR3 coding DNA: TGCAGCGTTGAAGCCCAGGCGAACACTGAAGCTTTCTTT. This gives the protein CSVEAQANTEAFF. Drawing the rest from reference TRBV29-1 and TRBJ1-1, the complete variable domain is SAVISQKPSRDICQRGTSLTIQCQVDSQVTMMFWYRQQPGQSLTLIATANQGSEATYESGFVIDKFPISRPNLTFSTLTVSNMSPEDSSIYLCSVEAQANTEAFFGQGTRLTVV.

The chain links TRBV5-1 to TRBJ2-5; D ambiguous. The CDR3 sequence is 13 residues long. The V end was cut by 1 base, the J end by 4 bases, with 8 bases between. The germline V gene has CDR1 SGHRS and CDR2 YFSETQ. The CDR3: CASSLRQRETQYF. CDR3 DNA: TGCGCCAGCAGCTTGCGGCAGAGAGAGACCCAGTACTTC.

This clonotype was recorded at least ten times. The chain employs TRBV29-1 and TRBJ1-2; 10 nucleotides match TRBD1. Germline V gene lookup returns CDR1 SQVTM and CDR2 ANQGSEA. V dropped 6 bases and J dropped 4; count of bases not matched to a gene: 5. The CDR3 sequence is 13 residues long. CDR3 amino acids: CSVGTGAIYGYTF. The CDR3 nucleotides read TGCAGCGTAGGGACAGGGGCTATCTATGGCTACACCTTC.

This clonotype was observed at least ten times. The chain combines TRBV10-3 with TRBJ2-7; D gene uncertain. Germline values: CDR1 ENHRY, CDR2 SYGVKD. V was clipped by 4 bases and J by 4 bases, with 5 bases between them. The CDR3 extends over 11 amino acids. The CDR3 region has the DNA TGTGCCATCAGTGGACAATACGAGCAGTACTTC. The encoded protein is CAISGQYEQYF.

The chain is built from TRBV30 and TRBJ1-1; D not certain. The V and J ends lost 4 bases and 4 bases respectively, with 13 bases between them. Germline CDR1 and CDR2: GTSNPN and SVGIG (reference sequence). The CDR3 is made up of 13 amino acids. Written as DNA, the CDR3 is TGTGCCTGGATGGAGGAACGGGTCACTGAAGCTTTCTTT. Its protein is CAWMEERVTEAFF. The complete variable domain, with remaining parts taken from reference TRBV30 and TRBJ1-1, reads SQTIHQWPATLVQPVGSPLSLECTVEGTSNPNLYWYRQAAGRGLQLLFYSVGIGQISSEVPQNLSASRPQDRQFILSSKKLLLSDSGFYLCAWMEERVTEAFFGQGTRLTVV.

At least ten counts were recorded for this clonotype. CDR3 sequence: CASRGTGGRTEAFF. The CDR3 DNA sequence: TGTGCCAGCAGGGGCACAGGGGGGAGGACTGAAGCTTTCTTT. This rearrangement joins TRBV12-3 or TRBV12-4 to TRBJ1-1; TRBD1 matches 8 bases. The CDR3 is 14 residues long. Trimming at V came to 6 bases and at J to 5 bases, leaving 8 bases not matched to a gene.

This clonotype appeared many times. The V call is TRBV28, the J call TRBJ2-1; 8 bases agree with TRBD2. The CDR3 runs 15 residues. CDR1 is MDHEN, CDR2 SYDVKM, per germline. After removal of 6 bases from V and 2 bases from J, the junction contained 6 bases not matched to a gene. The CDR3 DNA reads TGTGCCAGCAGATCCCGCGGGAGGACCTACAATGAGCAGTTCTTC. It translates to CASRSRGRTYNEQFF.

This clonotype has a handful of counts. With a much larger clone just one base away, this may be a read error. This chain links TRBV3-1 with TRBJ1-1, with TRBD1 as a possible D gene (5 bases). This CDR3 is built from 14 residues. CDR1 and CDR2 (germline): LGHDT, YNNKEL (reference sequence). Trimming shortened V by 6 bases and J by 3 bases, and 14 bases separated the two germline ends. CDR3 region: CASRQRGRDTEAFF. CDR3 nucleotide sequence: TGTGCCAGCAGACAACGGGGCCGTGACACTGAAGCTTTCTTT. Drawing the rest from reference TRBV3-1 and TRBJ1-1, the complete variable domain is DTAVSQTPKYLVTQMGNDKSIKCEQNLGHDTMYWYKQDSKKFLKIMFSYNNKELIINETVPNRFSPKSPDKAHLNLHINSLELGDSAVYFCASRQRGRDTEAFFGQGTRLTVV.

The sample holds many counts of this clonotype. The CDR3 is CAISESLTGPSGYTF. CDR3 nucleotide sequence: TGTGCCATCAGTGAGTCACTGACAGGCCCGTCGGGCTACACCTTC. V and J are TRBV10-3 and TRBJ1-2, with D possibly matching TRBD1 (6 bases). Trimming shortened V by 0 bases and J by 8 bases, and 16 bases separated the two germline ends. CDR1 and CDR2 (germline): ENHRY, SYGVKD. The CDR3 length is 15 residues.

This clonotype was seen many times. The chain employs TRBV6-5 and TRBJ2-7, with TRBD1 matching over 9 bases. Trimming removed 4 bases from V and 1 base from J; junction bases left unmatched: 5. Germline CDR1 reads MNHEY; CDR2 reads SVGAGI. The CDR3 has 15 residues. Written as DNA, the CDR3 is TGTGCCAGCAGTTCCCCGGGGACAGGGTCCTACGAGCAGTACTTC. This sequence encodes CASSSPGTGSYEQYF.